These 15 T cell receptor beta chains originate from one sample sequenced in a study of blood T cell repertoires in COVID-19. Some clones are missing from TCRdb's copy, which holds only in-frame ones; the method was immunoSEQ multiplex PCR. The sample contains some 250,000 clones, around 83% of which appear only once. Sequencing was performed on peripheral blood. The receptors here all came from a man aged 40-55 years with active or convalescent COVID-19.

The chain uses TRBV3-1 (or the pseudogene TRBV3-2) and TRBJ1-2; no firm D call. From germline, CDR1 is LGHDT and CDR2 YNNKEL (reference sequence). The CDR3 loop spans 18 amino acids. V shed 0 bases and J shed 5 bases, with 22 bases lying between them. CDR3: CASSQERSGGPGSYGYTF. The CDR3 nucleotides are TGTGCCAGCAGCCAAGAACGGTCGGGCGGGCCAGGATCTTATGGCTACACCTTC.

This chain joins TRBV4-2 and TRBJ2-5, with TRBD2 identical over 9 bases. V lost 1 base to trimming and J lost 5 bases; unmatched junction nucleotides: 5. CDR1 and CDR2 (germline): LGHNA, YNFKEQ. The CDR3 runs to 15 residues. The chain's CDR3 is CASSQGLAVRETQYF. CDR3 nucleotide sequence: TGTGCCAGCAGCCAAGGACTAGCGGTACGGGAGACCCAGTACTTC.

V is TRBV4-3 and J is TRBJ2-3, with a weak D call TRBD2 (5 bases). The CDR3 covers 18 residues. Looked up from germline, CDR1 is LGHNA and CDR2 is YSLEER. The germline V and J ends were trimmed by 3 bases and 2 bases, with 21 bases remaining between them. The CDR3 loop is CASSQSGVTGVNTDTQYF. In DNA form, the CDR3 reads TGCGCCAGCAGCCAGTCTGGCGTTACCGGGGTGAACACAGATACGCAGTATTTT.

The chain joins TRBV6-6 to TRBJ1-4; D possibly corresponds to TRBD1 (6 bases). This CDR3 contains 11 residues. Germline V gene lookup returns CDR1 MNHNY and CDR2 SVGAGI (reference sequence). CDR3: CAGGIREKLFF. The CDR3 DNA follows: TGTGCAGGGGGAATAAGGGAAAAACTGTTTTTT.

In the case of this clone: Other DNA sequences within the sample encode an identical CDR3. This rearrangement joins TRBV2 to TRBJ1-1; no clear D. This CDR3 is built from 11 residues. The germline gives CDR1 SNHLY, CDR2 FYNNEI. V lost 5 bases, J lost 5 bases, and 6 bases lay in between. CDR3 residues: CASSPGTEAFF. CDR3 in DNA: TGTGCCAGCAGTCCGGGAACTGAAGCTTTCTTT.

The chain employs TRBV3-1 (or the pseudogene TRBV3-2) and TRBJ1-2; 9 positions match TRBD1. Looked up from germline, CDR1 is LGHDT and CDR2 is YNNKEL (reference sequence). V was clipped by 1 base and J by 4 bases; unmatched bases: 4. This CDR3 is built from 15 residues. The CDR3 sequence: CASSQGGQGIYGYTF. DNA of the CDR3: TGTGCCAGCAGCCAAGGCGGACAGGGGATCTATGGCTACACCTTC.

This clone was seen more than once but under ten times. The rearrangement uses TRBV7-9 and TRBJ1-2, with 7 nucleotides matching TRBD1. V shed 5 bases and J 7 bases; nucleotides not matched to a gene: 7. Germline V gives CDR1 SEHNR, CDR2 FQNEAQ (reference sequence). This CDR3 has 13 amino acids. In nucleotides, the CDR3 is TGTGCCAGCAGCCTGATCCAGGGGGGTGGCTACACCTTC. It translates to CASSLIQGGGYTF.

The chain combines TRBV24-1 with TRBJ2-2, with D perhaps TRBD1 (6 bases). Germline V gene data show CDR1 as KGHDR and CDR2 as SFDVKD. CDR3 size: 18 residues. The V and J ends lost 3 bases and 0 bases respectively, with 16 bases between them. The CDR3 DNA reads as TGTGCCACCAGTGATCCGGTAGGGACAAAGGCGAACACCGGGGAGCTGTTTTTT. This encodes CATSDPVGTKANTGELFF.

The chain uses TRBV4-2 and TRBJ1-1; 12 positions agree with TRBD1. CDR1 and CDR2 from the germline V gene are LGHNA and YNFKEQ. CDR3 length: 15 residues. The V and J ends lost 0 bases and 7 bases, in that order; junction bases with no gene match: 3. For the CDR3, the DNA is TGTGCCAGCAGCCAAGAGGGACAGGGGGCAGGTGAAGCTTTCTTT. It encodes CASSQEGQGAGEAFF.

The V call is TRBV3-1 (or the pseudogene TRBV3-2), the J call TRBJ1-5, with 10 bases matching TRBD1. V dropped 1 base and J dropped 12; count of bases not matched to a gene: 9. This CDR3 region has 15 residues. Germline V gives CDR1 LGHDT, CDR2 YNNKEL (reference sequence). The chain's CDR3 is CASSQGSGQGSLQHF. The CDR3 nucleotides read TGTGCCAGCAGCCAAGGATCGGGACAGGGGTCCCTCCAGCATTTT.

The rearrangement uses TRBV4-1 and TRBJ2-1; tentatively, D is TRBD2 (5 bases). V gave up 1 base and J gave up 9 bases, with 13 bases separating them. The germline V gene has CDR1 MGHRA and CDR2 YSYEKL. CDR3 length: 14 residues. The CDR3 bases are TGCGCCAGCAGCCAAGCTGAGAGCGGTTTTGAGCAGTTCTTC. It translates to CASSQAESGFEQFF.

The sample holds one count of this clone. The chain recombines TRBV4-2 with TRBJ2-1; TRBD1 is a possible D gene (6 bases). The length of the CDR3 is 15 residues. Per germline, CDR1 LGHNA and CDR2 YNFKEQ. The V end was cut by 0 bases, the J end by 4 bases, with 10 bases between. CDR3 amino acids: CASSQELQGYNEQFF. CDR3 DNA sequence: TGTGCCAGCAGCCAAGAGTTACAGGGATACAATGAGCAGTTCTTC.

This chain joins TRBV7-6 and TRBJ2-7, with TRBD2 matching over 8 bases. Trimming took 4 bases from V and 4 from J; bases not matched to a gene: 6. The CDR3 length is 14 residues. Germline CDR1 reads SGHVS; CDR2 reads FNYEAQ. The CDR3 reads CASSSFASGYEQYF. The DNA for the CDR3 is TGTGCCAGCAGCTCTTTTGCTAGCGGGTACGAGCAGTACTTC.

The chain is built from TRBV18 and TRBJ2-3; D remains ambiguous. This CDR3 contains 11 residues. Trimming left V 4 bases short and J 6 bases short, with 5 bases between. Germline assignment: CDR1 KGHSH and CDR2 LQKENI. CDR3 residues: CASSRSDTQYF. The DNA for the CDR3 is TGTGCCAGCTCACGTTCGGATACGCAGTATTTT.

The V call is TRBV29-1, the J call TRBJ2-1, with 10 nucleotides matching TRBD2. V trimming: 2 bases; J trimming: 8 bases; junction bases outside the gene matches: 9. Germline V gene data show CDR1 as SQVTM and CDR2 as ANQGSEA. CDR3 size: 15 residues. The CDR3 region is CSVEKSSGGRDEQFF. The CDR3 region has the DNA TGCAGCGTTGAAAAGTCTAGCGGGGGCCGGGATGAGCAGTTCTTC.